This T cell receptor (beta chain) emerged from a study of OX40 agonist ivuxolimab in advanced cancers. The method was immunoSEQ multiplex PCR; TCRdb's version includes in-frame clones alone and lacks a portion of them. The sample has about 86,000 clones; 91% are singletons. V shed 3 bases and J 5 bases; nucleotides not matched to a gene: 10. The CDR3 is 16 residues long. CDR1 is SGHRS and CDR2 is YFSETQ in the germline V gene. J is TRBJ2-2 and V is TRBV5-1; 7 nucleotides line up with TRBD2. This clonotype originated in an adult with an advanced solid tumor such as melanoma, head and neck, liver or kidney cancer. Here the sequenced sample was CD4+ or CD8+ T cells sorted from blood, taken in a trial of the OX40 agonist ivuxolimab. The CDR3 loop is CASSSLAGVGTGELFF. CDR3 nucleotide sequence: TGCGCCAGCAGCTCCTTGGCGGGAGTGGGAACCGGGGAGCTGTTTTTT.